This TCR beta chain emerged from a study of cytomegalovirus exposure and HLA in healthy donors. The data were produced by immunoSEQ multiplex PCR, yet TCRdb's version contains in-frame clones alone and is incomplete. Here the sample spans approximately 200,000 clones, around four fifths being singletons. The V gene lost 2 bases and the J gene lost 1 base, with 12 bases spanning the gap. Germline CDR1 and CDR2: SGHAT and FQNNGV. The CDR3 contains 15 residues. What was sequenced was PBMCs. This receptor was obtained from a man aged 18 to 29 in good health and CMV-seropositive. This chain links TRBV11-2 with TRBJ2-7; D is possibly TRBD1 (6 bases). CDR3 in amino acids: CASSLTGQPSYEQYF. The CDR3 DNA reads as TGTGCCAGCAGCTTAACTGGACAGCCATCCTACGAGCAGTACTTC.